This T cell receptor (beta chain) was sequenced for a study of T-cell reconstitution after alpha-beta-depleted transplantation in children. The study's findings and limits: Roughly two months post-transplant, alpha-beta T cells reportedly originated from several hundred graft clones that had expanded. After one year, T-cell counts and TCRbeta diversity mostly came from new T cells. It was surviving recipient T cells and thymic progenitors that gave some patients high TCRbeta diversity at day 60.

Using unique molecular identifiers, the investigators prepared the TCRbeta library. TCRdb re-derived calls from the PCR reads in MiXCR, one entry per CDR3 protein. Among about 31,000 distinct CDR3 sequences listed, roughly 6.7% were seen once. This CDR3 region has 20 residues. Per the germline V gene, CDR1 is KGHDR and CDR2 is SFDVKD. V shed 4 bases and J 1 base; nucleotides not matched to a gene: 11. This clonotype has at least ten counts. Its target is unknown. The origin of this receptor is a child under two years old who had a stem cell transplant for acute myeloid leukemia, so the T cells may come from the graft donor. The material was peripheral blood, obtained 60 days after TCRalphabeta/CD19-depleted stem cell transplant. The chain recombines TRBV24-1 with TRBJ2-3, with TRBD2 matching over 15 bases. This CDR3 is CATSDPGLAGGRTRTDTQYF. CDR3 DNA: TGTGCCACCAGTGACCCCGGACTAGCGGGGGGGCGTACCCGCACAGATACGCAGTATTTT.